This TCR beta chain was sequenced for a study of blood T cell repertoires in COVID-19. Background on the study: Collection of acute and convalescent COVID-19 samples took place in the United States, Italy and Spain. PBMCs, B-cell-depleted T cells, or T cells provided the cDNA or gDNA that made up the material.

Sequenced by immunoSEQ multiplex PCR; TCRdb stores in-frame clones only, minus some. The sample includes about 220,000 clones, around 85% of them seen just once. This clonotype originated in a man between 35 and 55 years old with acute or convalescent COVID-19. Sequencing input: peripheral blood.

CDR3 sequence reads: CASSRRQGWSEQYF. For the CDR3, the DNA is TGTGCCAGCAGCCGACGACAGGGATGGAGCGAGCAGTACTTC. The chain uses TRBV5-8 and TRBJ2-7, with 7 bases matching TRBD1. CDR1 and CDR2 (germline): SGHTS, YDEGEE. The J segment lost 6 bases and the V segment lost 4 bases, leaving 10 bases of the junction unmatched. The CDR3 contains 14 residues. Using reference TRBV5-8 and TRBJ2-7 for the parts outside the CDR3, the full variable domain is EAGVTQSPTHLIKTRGQQATLRCSPISGHTSVYWYQQALGLGLQFLLWYDEGEERNRGNFPPRFSGRQFPNYSSELNVNALELEDSALYLCASSRRQGWSEQYFGPGTRLTVT.